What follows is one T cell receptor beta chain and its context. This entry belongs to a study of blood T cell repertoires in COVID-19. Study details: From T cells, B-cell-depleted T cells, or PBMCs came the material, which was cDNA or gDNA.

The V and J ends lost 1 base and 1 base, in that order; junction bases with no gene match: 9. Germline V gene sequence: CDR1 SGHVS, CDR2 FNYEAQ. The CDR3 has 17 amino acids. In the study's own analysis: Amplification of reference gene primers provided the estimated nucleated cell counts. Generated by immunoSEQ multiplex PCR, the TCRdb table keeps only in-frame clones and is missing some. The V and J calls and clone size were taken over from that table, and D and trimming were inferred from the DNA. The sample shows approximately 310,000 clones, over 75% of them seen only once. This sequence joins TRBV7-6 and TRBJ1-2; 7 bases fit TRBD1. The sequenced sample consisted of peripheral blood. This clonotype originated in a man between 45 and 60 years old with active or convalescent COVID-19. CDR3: CASSLGRQGANNYGYTF. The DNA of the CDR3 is TGTGCCAGCAGCTTAGGTCGACAGGGAGCCAATAACTATGGCTACACCTTC.